This T cell receptor beta chain was profiled in a study of shared clonotypes between healthy human individuals (dated by TCRdb to about 2020). Context from the whole study: The cohort comprised two women and a few men aged 18 to 49 years. For each donor, CD4 naive and CD4 memory were each run on three plates, CD8 naive on two plates, and CD8 memory on one plate. The study deeply sequenced blood TCR repertoires of about five healthy adults to estimate repertoire size and the extent of clonotype sharing between individuals. Libraries were prepared and TCR repertoires were sequenced by different laboratories using diverse techniques, in order to increase sequencing depth and limit assay-specific biases. Per donor, leukapheresis produced somewhere between about 0.94 and 8.9 billion PBMCs. What the authors observed across the whole study: Compared with non-shared clonotypes, the clonotypes found in all four sorted-subset donors had higher generation probabilities. The small number of donors limited the genetic and exposure-history diversity represented. Rarefaction of sorted-subset datasets indicated incomplete sequencing despite the large sequencing depth. Sampling was restricted to blood, and TCR repertoires in tissue are likely to differ from TCR repertoires in blood. Larger estimated clonotype richness was generally found for naive subsets than for memory subsets. Pairwise subsampling indicated that sequencing depth was expected to affect the degree of clonotype sharing among donors. Across several donors, about 5% of naive CD4, approximately 3.6% of naive CD8, under 2.5% of memory CD4, and 0.3% to 0.45% of memory CD8 clonotypes were shared.

Using the deep immunoSEQ assay, TCR CDR3 regions were amplified from genomic DNA by multiplex PCR. Genomic DNA extracted from each cell subset was distributed evenly over all wells of several immunoSEQ 96-well plates, and each plate served as one replicate. For sorted subsets, 200 to 250 ng genomic DNA, equal to 30,000 to 35,000 T cell genomes, was loaded into each replicate PCR. Purified libraries were quantified with a Qubit 3.0 fluorometer, sized on a Bioanalyzer 2100, and re-quantified with the KAPA Library Quantification kit. Every immunoSEQ 96-well plate was sequenced on a separate single-read 150-cycle Illumina NextSeq 550 flow cell. As for the authors' bioinformatics: Because the immunoSEQ output held only junctional sequences and lacked quality scores, the filtering could not match the filtering applied to full-length reads. To assign V/J genes and CDR3, sequences were annotated using PyIR, a Python wrapper for IgBLAST v1.9, with IMGT germline references. Any read was removed if the V/J assignment was weak (E-value above 1e-6), the CDR3 was missing, or the read contained stop codons, out-of-frame junctions, or ambiguous translated residues. V3J clonotypes were defined by identical inferred V gene, J gene, and CDR3 amino acid sequence. Percentage overlap between repertoires was computed as shared unique clonotypes divided by the size of the smaller repertoire. Three approaches were used to assess repertoire richness: RTK rarefaction, the Chao1 estimator, and Recon v2.1 estimates of unobserved clonotypes. For all TCRbeta clonotypes obtained by the gDNA method from several donors, generation probabilities were computed with OLGA. The immuneACCESS repertoire file appears here via TCRdb, limited to in-frame rearrangements. These files lack a portion of the clones; in checked studies, under half of the deficit traces to unresolved V genes, and the cause of the others is not known. That table gives V, J and clone size, and the DNA gave D and trimming. The sample contains some 1,900,000 clones, approximately 94% of them found a single time. The ten largest clonotypes hold more than 0.9% of the sample.

V was cut back by 5 bases and J by 4 bases, leaving a gap of 11 bases between them. Looking up the germline V gene (reference sequence) yields CDR1 SEHNR and CDR2 FQNEAQ. The CDR3 numbers 13 residues from cysteine through phenylalanine. The kept DNA is CDR3 alone, 39 bases in frame from the first base. CD8 naive samples were CD45RO-negative cells positively selected for CCR7, giving a CD45RA+CCR7+ population that excluded TemRA cells. Healthy HIV-negative adults with no recently reported acute infections or vaccinations were included as donors. Only Caucasian adults living in Nashville, Tennessee, USA were represented among the donors. Blood was collected by leukapheresis, and PBMCs were isolated by Ficoll-Histopaque density gradient centrifugation and then cryopreserved in liquid nitrogen vapor phase. Purity and quantity of every magnetically sorted T cell population were checked by analytical flow cytometry. Genomic DNA was isolated from every sorted fraction and measured by UV absorbance on a Nanodrop 2000c.

This clone showed up just once. The antigen this receptor binds is unknown. No qualities accompany the bases; no much larger clone lies one base away. What was sequenced was naive CD8+ T cells sorted from blood. The cell subset or site label of this sample denotes: CD45RA+CCR7+. The TCR comes from a man between 18 and 35 years old in good health. The rearranged segments are TRBV7-9 and TRBJ1-2; perhaps TRBD1 is the D gene, with 6 bases matching. Here is the DNA: TGTGCCAGCAGCCCCGGGACACCCTATGGCTACACCTTC. It is translated as CASSPGTPYGYTF.